The sequence of this T cell receptor beta chain was determined in a study of cytomegalovirus exposure and HLA in healthy donors. Across the whole study: Later analysis reported that the 110 or so validation repertoires shared the platform of the roughly 670 first-cohort repertoires. General study results and limits: Per published reports, the classifier diagnosed cytomegalovirus status with high specificity and sensitivity.

Using immunoSEQ multiplex PCR, the repertoire was profiled, and TCRdb retains in-frame clones only, with some absent. The sample has 200,000 to 300,000 clones; less than 95% are singletons. On this clone: The antigen is not known.

The donors were in the 120-subject validation cohort, distinct from the approximately 700-subject first cohort. CDR3 length: 16 residues. The germline V and J ends were trimmed by 0 bases and 1 base, with 13 bases remaining between them. CDR1 and CDR2 (germline): LGHNA, YSLEER. The chain couples TRBV4-3 to TRBJ2-7; a weak D match, TRBD1 (5 bases). This receptor was identified in a woman aged 25-40 years in good health and CMV-seronegative. The sequencing sample was made of PBMCs. CDR3 DNA: TGCGCCAGCAGCCAAGATAGCACAGGATCTTCCTACGAGCAGTACTTC. It yields the protein CASSQDSTGSSYEQYF.